These T cell receptor beta chains were read from a single sample in a study of OX40 agonist ivuxolimab in advanced cancers. Data came from immunoSEQ multiplex PCR; TCRdb stores just in-frame clones and leaves some out. The sample gives under 95,000 clones, around 90% of which show up once; around 0.18% is in the top ten. The source material was CD4+ or CD8+ T cells sorted from blood, sampled in a trial of the OX40 agonist ivuxolimab. The receptors were sampled from an adult with an advanced solid tumor such as melanoma, head and neck, liver or kidney cancer. The CDR3 runs from the conserved cysteine through the conserved F or W. Each record gives: V gene, clone size, D gene, J gene, CDR3 DNA, CDR3 protein. A D gene is named only where the DNA matches it firmly. Clone size is given for some rows only: seen once, a few or many times, or a class if the clone is expanded.

>TRBV6-1|-|-|TRBJ1-3
TGTGCCAGCAGGGACAGTGGAAACACCATATATTTT
CASRDSGNTIYF
>TRBV19|-|-|TRBJ1-4
TGTGCCAGTAGTGGGGGAAACCCAGAAAAACTGTTTTTT
CASSGGNPEKLFF
>TRBV21-1|-|-|TRBJ2-7
TGTGCCAGCCCAAACCCCCTGGCGGAATCCTACGAGCAGTACTTC
CASPNPLAESYEQYF
>TRBV2|-|-|TRBJ2-3
TGTGCCGGAGGGAGGACAGATACGCAGTATTTT
CAGGRTDTQYF
>TRBV15|-|-|TRBJ2-5
TGTGCCACCAGCAGGGTACGGGGGGCGTACCAAGAGACCCAGTACTTC
CATSRVRGAYQETQYF
>TRBV5-1|once|TRBD2|TRBJ2-5
TGCGCCAGCAGTCCCGGGACTAGCGGGAGGGCCCCTGAGACCCAGTACTTC
CASSPGTSGRAPETQYF
>TRBV5-1|-|-|TRBJ1-4
TGCGCCAGCAGCTTGGAGGTGTCAAAGAATGAAAAACTGTTTTTT
CASSLEVSKNEKLFF
>TRBV11-1|-|TRBD2|TRBJ2-3
TGTGCCAGCAGCGCCAGGGACTACACAGATACGCAGTATTTT
CASSARDYTDTQYF
>TRBV6-6|-|-|TRBJ2-7
TGTGCCAGCAGTTACTCGACCGGACAGATGGACTACGAGCAGTACTTC
CASSYSTGQMDYEQYF
>TRBV18|-|-|TRBJ2-4
TGTGCCAGCTCCCCCCAGGGGTGGAACATTCAGTACTTC
CASSPQGWNIQYF
>TRBV28|-|-|TRBJ1-1
TGTGCCAGCAGTTTATCGGGCAATACTCGGGCTTTCTTT
CASSLSGNTRAFF
>TRBV5-1|-|TRBD1|TRBJ2-7
TGCGCCAGCAGCACTGGAAGGGACAGGGGGGTCAGAAGATCTCCCTACGAGCAGTACTTC
CASSTGRDRGVRRSPYEQYF
>TRBV7-3|-|TRBD1|TRBJ2-7
TGTGCCAGCAGCTCACAGGGGGCCCACTCCTACGAGCAGTACTTC
CASSSQGAHSYEQYF
>TRBV2|once|-|TRBJ1-4
TGTGCCAACAGTTATAAGTCCCCAGGAAATGAAAAACTGTTTTTT
CANSYKSPGNEKLFF
>TRBV5-1|-|TRBD2|TRBJ2-3
TGCGCCAGCAGCTTGGTACTAGCGGGGACCACAGATACGCAGTATTTT
CASSLVLAGTTDTQYF
>TRBV23-1|few|TRBD2|TRBJ2-5
TGCGCCAGCTGGGATGGAGGACTAGGGCTCGTAGAGACCCAGTACTTC
CASWDGGLGLVETQYF
>TRBV14|-|-|TRBJ1-1
TGTGCCAGCAGCCAAGATCGGAGACACTCTTTCCTGAACACTGAAGCTTTCTTT
CASSQDRRHSFLNTEAFF
>TRBV28|-|-|TRBJ2-7
TGTGCCAGCGCGGGGCAGGGGGTCCACGAGCAGTACTTC
CASAGQGVHEQYF
>TRBV14|-|-|TRBJ2-1
TGTGCCAGCAGCCTAAAGTGGGGGAATGAGCAGTTCTTC
CASSLKWGNEQFF
>TRBV28|-|TRBD1|TRBJ2-3
TGTGCCAGCAGTTTAGGGACAGGGATGAGTGTGAATACGCAGTATTTT
CASSLGTGMSVNTQYF
>TRBV6-5|-|-|TRBJ2-7
TGTGCCAGCAGTTACCGAAACGAGCAGTACTTC
CASSYRNEQYF
>TRBV28|-|-|TRBJ1-5
TGTGCCAGCAGTTTACCCCCCCCCGGTAATGGGACCGCAACGAAGTATAGCAATCAGCCCCAGCATTTT
CASSLPPPGNGTATKYSNQPQHF
>TRBV6-6|-|-|TRBJ2-2
TGTGCCAGCAGCCGGGTGAGAGAGACCGGGGAGCTGTTTTTT
CASSRVRETGELFF